Below are 10 T cell receptor beta chains sequenced from a single sample in a study of T-cell memory formation after mild COVID-19. In TCRdb, the 5' RACE reads were re-called with MiXCR into one record per CDR3 protein. The sample comprises about 350,000 distinct CDR3 sequences, 13% to 15% of which are singletons, and about 20% rests with the top ten. The sequenced material came from PBMCs or a T cell subset sorted from them (not recorded which). These receptors all stem from a man younger than 35 who had mild COVID-19 (a few samples of this study predate the infection). Cell type and time point are not known.

In its sample, this clonotype was seen a few times. The chain recombines TRBV11-2 with TRBJ1-2; D ambiguous. The V end lost 5 bases, the J end lost 7 bases, and 11 bases lay between the germline ends. The CDR3 length is 12 residues. The germline CDR1 and CDR2 sequences are SGHAT and FQNNGV. CDR3 residues: CASSQIGGGYTF. In DNA form, the CDR3 reads TGTGCCAGCAGCCAAATAGGAGGTGGCTACACCTTC.

J is TRBJ2-3 and V is TRBV12-3 or TRBV12-4; D remains unclear. The V and J ends lost 6 bases and 1 base respectively, with 14 bases between them. The CDR3 loop spans 15 amino acids. The CDR3 nucleotides are TGTGCCAGCAGAAAGGAGCCAATGGGCACAGATACGCAGTATTTT. This sequence encodes CASRKEPMGTDTQYF.

V and J are TRBV7-8 and TRBJ2-2; 7 positions agree with TRBD1. This CDR3 is 15 amino acids long. Germline V gives CDR1 SGHVS, CDR2 FQNEAQ. V lost 5 bases to trimming and J lost 4 bases; unmatched junction nucleotides: 7. The CDR3 DNA sequence: TGTGCCAGCAGCCAAGAGGCAGGGGGCACCGGGGAGCTGTTTTTT. Amino acid sequence: CASSQEAGGTGELFF.

This clonotype was detected a few times. The genes are TRBV5-1 and TRBJ2-5; D is perhaps TRBD2 (6 bases). Trimming stripped 0 bases from V and 7 bases from J, with 16 bases between. The germline CDR1 and CDR2 sequences are SGHRS and YFSETQ. The CDR3 length is 15 residues. The CDR3 reads CASSLAEGGRVTQYF. The CDR3 DNA reads as TGCGCCAGCAGCTTGGCCGAGGGAGGACGGGTGACCCAGTACTTC. Combining the CDR3 with reference TRBV5-1 and TRBJ2-5 gives the whole variable domain KAGVTQTPRYLIKTRGQQVTLSCSPISGHRSVSWYQQTPGQGLQFLFEYFSETQRNKGNFPGRFSGRQFSNSRSEMNVSTLELGDSALYLCASSLAEGGRVTQYFGPGTRLLVL.

This clonotype came up a few times. The chain employs TRBV6-1 and TRBJ1-5; no clear D gene. This CDR3 is built from 16 residues. Trimming took 1 base from V and 5 from J, leaving 15 bases between them. The germline gives CDR1 MNHNS, CDR2 SASEGT. The CDR3 DNA follows: TGTGCCAGCAGTGAAGGCGACCTCCCTCCGCATCAGCCCCAGCATTTT. Translating gives CASSEGDLPPHQPQHF.

About this clonotype itself: Compared with germline, one end of the junction differs, possibly owing to a read error. This chain joins TRBV7-7 and TRBJ2-5; D is unclear. Germline V gene sequence: CDR1 SSHAT, CDR2 FNYEAQ (reference sequence). The CDR3 totals 13 residues. The CDR3 DNA sequence: TGTGCTAGCAGTACTAACTGGCAAGAGACCCAGTACTTC. Encoded protein: CASSTNWQETQYF.

The gene calls are TRBV7-6 and TRBJ2-1; a weak D match, TRBD1 (6 bases). Trimming took 1 base from V and 6 from J, leaving 13 bases between them. CDR1 and CDR2 (germline): SGHVS, FNYEAQ. CDR3 length: 15 amino acids. The CDR3 spells CASSLVYGRGNEQFF. CDR3 nucleotides: TGTGCCAGCAGCTTAGTTTATGGCAGGGGCAATGAGCAGTTCTTC.

This clonotype has ten or more counts. This chain joins TRBV7-9 and TRBJ2-1; unclear D gene. This CDR3 region has 14 residues. Germline V gene sequence: CDR1 SEHNR, CDR2 FQNEAQ (reference sequence). V lost 1 base, J lost 4 bases, and 8 bases lay in between. The CDR3 DNA reads as TGTGCCAGCAGCTTAGAGCCCTCGTACAATGAGCAGTTCTTC. It specifies CASSLEPSYNEQFF.

This clonotype was observed many times. The V gene is TRBV7-2, the J gene TRBJ1-1, with D possibly TRBD1 on 5 matching bases. V lost 7 bases, J lost 3 bases, and 12 bases lay in between. Germline loops: CDR1 SGHTA, CDR2 FQGNSA. This CDR3 comprises 13 residues. CDR3 loop: CASTLLGDTEAFF. In nucleotides, the CDR3 is TGTGCCAGCACCTTGTTAGGGGACACTGAAGCTTTCTTT.

This clonotype was counted at least ten times. The chain uses TRBV7-2 and TRBJ2-5, with 9 bases that match TRBD2. Trimming took 4 bases from V and 5 from J; bases not matched to a gene: 11. This CDR3 region has 16 residues. Germline CDR1 SGHTA, CDR2 FQGNSA. In nucleotides, the CDR3 is TGTGCCAGCAGCTCCCACACCGGGACTAGCTTTGAGACCCAGTACTTC. The encoded protein is CASSSHTGTSFETQYF. The whole variable domain, filled in from reference TRBV7-2 and TRBJ2-5, reads GAGVSQSPSNKVTEKGKDVELRCDPISGHTALYWYRQSLGQGLEFLIYFQGNSAPDKSGLPSDRFSAERTGGSVSTLTIQRTQQEDSAVYLCASSSHTGTSFETQYFGPGTRLLVL.